This T cell receptor beta chain stems from a study of OX40 agonist ivuxolimab in advanced cancers. Study-wide findings and caveats: CD8+ T cells were the subset that, on average, had more expanded clones than CD4+.

Remarks on this clone: No antigen is known for it.

Sequenced by immunoSEQ multiplex PCR; TCRdb stores in-frame clones only, minus some. The sample records 15,000 to 20,000 clones, less than 85% being singletons. Germline V lookup: CDR1 MGHRA, CDR2 YSYEKL. The CDR3 extends over 15 amino acids. V lost 0 bases to trimming and J lost 3 bases, with 9 bases between them. This sequence was found in an adult with an advanced solid tumor such as melanoma, head and neck, liver or kidney cancer. The chain links TRBV4-1 to TRBJ1-5; D not resolved. Sequencing was performed on CD4+ or CD8+ T cells sorted from blood, taken in a trial of the OX40 agonist ivuxolimab. CDR3 DNA: TGCGCCAGCAGCCAAGATATGGGGATCAATCAGCCCCAGCATTTT. Amino acid sequence: CASSQDMGINQPQHF.